This T cell receptor beta chain was retrieved from a study of monozygotic twins with inflammatory bowel disease (dated by TCRdb to between 2018 and 2021). About the investigation overall: The complete study included about 30 monozygotic twin pairs: 19 IBD-discordant Danish pairs and nine German pairs, of which four were IBD-concordant and five were IBD-discordant. The search for disease-associated traits relied mainly on comparing, within discordant pairs, IBD patients with their genetically identical healthy co-twins. Each individual had, on average, about 151 000 unique TCRalpha sequences and 181 000 unique TCRbeta sequences available for analysis. On the study overall, not on this receptor specifically: IBD patients had lower TCRbeta repertoire diversity, measured by the inverse Simpson index, than their healthy co-twins. Because patients were on differing immunosuppressive treatments, the repertoires may have picked up extra background noise and inter-individual variability. Repertoire similarity did not differ between concordant and discordant twins, possibly due to limited statistical power. The results gave no support for a single strong signal or clonotype linked to IBD. The analysis was unable to tell apart different T cell subtypes. Compared with healthy twins, IBD patients shared fewer clonotypes with other individuals, and the difference was most pronounced in patients with signs of disease activity.

Measured from the cysteine to the phenylalanine, the CDR3 is 12 residues long. The entry carries no DNA sequence. About this clonotype itself: Its antigen target is currently unknown.

From each donor, an approximately 2.5 ml peripheral blood sample was collected into PAXgene tubes and kept at -80 degrees C. Total RNA was isolated from whole blood with the PAXgene blood miRNA kit on an automated QIAcube, without T cell sorting. Peripheral blood from monozygotic twin pairs who were concordant or discordant for inflammatory bowel disease underwent deep TCRalpha and TCRbeta repertoire profiling using unique molecular barcoding. For every twin pair, smoking habits were documented, and each individual was categorised as a current, former or never smoker. Library construction relied on 5' RACE. For each TCR library, 3,500 to 4,000 ng of total RNA was used. For each sample, cDNA was synthesized in eight separate reactions using SMARTScribe reverse transcriptase. Unique molecular identifiers containing a 6-nucleotide sample barcode were introduced through template switching during cDNA synthesis. Amplification of TCRalpha and TCRbeta cDNA involved two nested PCRs of roughly 17 and 9 cycles, and each PCR was followed by bead purification. Before amplification, cDNA was treated with uracil DNA-glycosylase and purified using the QIAquick PCR purification kit. The second PCR added Illumina TruSeq-compatible adapters along with sample-specific barcodes. TapeStation and Qubit were used to check library quality and concentration, and roughly 4.8 ng of each library went into the pool. Sequencing of pooled libraries was carried out on an Illumina HiSeq2500 single-index Rapid Run using 2 x 100 bp reads and custom sequencing primers. Concerning the study's data processing: UMI-based consensus assembly with MiGEC version 1.2.6 was used to correct PCR and sequencing errors. MiXCR version 2.1.1 was used to carry out V(D)J alignment, clonotype assembly and CDR3 extraction. Normalisation of gene usage, clonotype sharing and MAIT/NKT TCR abundance was achieved by analysing the top 1000, 10 000 and 20 000 clonotypes per sample. After downsampling to 27 000 UMIs, diversity was calculated as the inverse Simpson index using the vegan R package. Paired Mann-Whitney U tests were applied to discordant twin pairs, and Benjamini-Hochberg correction was used for multiple testing. The reads, reprocessed by TCRdb, yield one row per CDR3 protein sequence and no DNA. TCRdb, not the original authors, processed these V and J calls. The record for this sample contains 150,000 or so distinct CDR3 sequences. The ten biggest clones cover roughly 7% of the sample.

The rearranged chain carries TRBV12-3 or TRBV12-4 and TRBJ1-2. Sequenced input: blood. The sequence was collected from a human donor with ulcerative colitis or Crohn's disease, or a healthy co-twin of an affected twin (not recorded which). CDR3 loop: CASSSGPAGYTF.